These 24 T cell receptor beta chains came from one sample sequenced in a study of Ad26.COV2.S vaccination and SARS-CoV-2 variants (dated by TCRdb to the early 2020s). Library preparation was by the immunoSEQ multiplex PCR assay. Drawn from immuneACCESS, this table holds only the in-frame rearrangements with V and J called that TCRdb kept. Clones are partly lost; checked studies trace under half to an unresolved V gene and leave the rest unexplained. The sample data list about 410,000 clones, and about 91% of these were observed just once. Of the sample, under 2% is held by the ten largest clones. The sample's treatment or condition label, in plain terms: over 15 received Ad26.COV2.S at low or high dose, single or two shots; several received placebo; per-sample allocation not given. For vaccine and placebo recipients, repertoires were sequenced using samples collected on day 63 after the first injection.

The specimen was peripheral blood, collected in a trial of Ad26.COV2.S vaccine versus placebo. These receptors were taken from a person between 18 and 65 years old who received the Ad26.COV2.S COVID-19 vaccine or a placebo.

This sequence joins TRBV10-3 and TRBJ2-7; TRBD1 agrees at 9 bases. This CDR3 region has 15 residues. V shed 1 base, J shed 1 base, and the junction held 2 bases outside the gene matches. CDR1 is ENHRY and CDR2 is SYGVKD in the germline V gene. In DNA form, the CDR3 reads TGTGCCATCAGTGAGTTGGACAGGGGTTCCTACGAGCAGTACTTC. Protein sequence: CAISELDRGSYEQYF.

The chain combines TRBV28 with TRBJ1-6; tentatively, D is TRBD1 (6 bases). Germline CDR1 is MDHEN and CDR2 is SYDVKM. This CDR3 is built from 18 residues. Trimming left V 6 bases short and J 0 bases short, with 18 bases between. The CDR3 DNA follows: TGTGCCAGCAGCTTCTCTAGGACAGCGAGCTCCTATAATTCACCCCTCCACTTT. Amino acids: CASSFSRTASSYNSPLHF.

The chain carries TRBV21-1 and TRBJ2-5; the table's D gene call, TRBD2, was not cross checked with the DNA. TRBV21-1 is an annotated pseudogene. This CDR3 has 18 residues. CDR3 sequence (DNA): TGTGCCAGCAGCCTCACCGGCCGGACTAGCGGGAATCAAGAGACCCAGTACTTC. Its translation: CASSLTGRTSGNQETQYF.

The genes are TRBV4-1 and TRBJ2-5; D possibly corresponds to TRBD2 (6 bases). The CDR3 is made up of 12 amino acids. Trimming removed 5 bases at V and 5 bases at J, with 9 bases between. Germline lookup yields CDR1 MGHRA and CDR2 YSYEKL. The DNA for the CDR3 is TGCGCCAGCAGCTCGGGACTGGAGACCCAGTACTTC. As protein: CASSSGLETQYF.

CDR3 nucleotide sequence: TGTGCCAGCAGCTTAGCGAACGGGGACATTCAGTACTTC. This gives the protein CASSLANGDIQYF. The V and J genes are TRBV7-9 and TRBJ2-4; the D gene is possibly TRBD2 (5 bases). In germline, CDR1 is SEHNR, CDR2 FQNEAQ (reference sequence). V was cut by 0 bases and J by 8 bases, with 8 bases left in between. CDR3 length: 13 residues.

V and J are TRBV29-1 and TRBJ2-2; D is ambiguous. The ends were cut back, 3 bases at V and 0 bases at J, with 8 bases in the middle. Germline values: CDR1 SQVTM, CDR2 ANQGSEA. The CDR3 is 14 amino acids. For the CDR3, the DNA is TGCAGCGTTGAGAACAGAGCGAACACCGGGGAGCTGTTTTTT. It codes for CSVENRANTGELFF.

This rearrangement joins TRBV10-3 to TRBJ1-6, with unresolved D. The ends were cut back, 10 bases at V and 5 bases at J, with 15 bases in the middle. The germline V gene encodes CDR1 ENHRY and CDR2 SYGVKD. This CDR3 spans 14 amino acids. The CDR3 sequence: CATQAHADNSPLHF. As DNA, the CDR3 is TGTGCCACTCAGGCCCACGCGGATAATTCACCCCTCCACTTT.

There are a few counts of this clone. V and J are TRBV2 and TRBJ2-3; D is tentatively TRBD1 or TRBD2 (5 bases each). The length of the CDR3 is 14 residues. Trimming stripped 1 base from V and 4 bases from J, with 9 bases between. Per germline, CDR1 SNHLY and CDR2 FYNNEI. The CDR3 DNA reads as TGTGCCAGCAGTGAAGGGGGGTACGCAGATACGCAGTATTTT. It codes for CASSEGGYADTQYF.

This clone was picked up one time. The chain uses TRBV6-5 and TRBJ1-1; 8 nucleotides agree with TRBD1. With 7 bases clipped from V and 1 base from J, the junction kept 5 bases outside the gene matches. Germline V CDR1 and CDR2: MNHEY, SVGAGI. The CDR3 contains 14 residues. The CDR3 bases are TGTGCCAGCAAAGGGGGACAGGAGAACACTGAAGCTTTCTTT. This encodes CASKGGQENTEAFF.

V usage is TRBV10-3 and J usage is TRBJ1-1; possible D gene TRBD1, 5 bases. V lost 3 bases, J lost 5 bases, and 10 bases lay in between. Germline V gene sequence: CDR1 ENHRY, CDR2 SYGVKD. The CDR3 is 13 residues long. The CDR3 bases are TGTGCCATCAGTGAAAGGGGAGGGACTGAAGCTTTCTTT. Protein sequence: CAISERGGTEAFF.

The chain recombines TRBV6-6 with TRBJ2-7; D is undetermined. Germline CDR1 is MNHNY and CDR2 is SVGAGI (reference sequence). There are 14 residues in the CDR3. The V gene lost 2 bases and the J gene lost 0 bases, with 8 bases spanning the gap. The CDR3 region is CASSYQADSYEQYF. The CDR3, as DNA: TGTGCCAGCAGTTACCAGGCGGACTCCTACGAGCAGTACTTC.

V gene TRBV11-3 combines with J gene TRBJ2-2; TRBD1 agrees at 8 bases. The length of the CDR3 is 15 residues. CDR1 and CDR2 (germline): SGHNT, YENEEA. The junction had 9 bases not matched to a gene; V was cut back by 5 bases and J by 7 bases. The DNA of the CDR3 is TGTGCCAGCAGCCCCCGGACAGGGCGGGGCGGGGAGCTGTTTTTT. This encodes CASSPRTGRGGELFF.

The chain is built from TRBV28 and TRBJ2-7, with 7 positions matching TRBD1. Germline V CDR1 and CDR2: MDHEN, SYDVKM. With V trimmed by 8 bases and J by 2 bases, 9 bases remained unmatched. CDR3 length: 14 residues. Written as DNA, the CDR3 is TGTGCCAGCCGTGAAGTACAGGGGCCCTACGAGCAGTACTTC. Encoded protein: CASREVQGPYEQYF.

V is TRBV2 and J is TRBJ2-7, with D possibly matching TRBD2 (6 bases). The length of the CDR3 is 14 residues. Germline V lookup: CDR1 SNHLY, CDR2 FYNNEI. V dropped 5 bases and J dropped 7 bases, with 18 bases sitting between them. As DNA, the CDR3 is TGTGCCAGCAGTACGCCCTCTCGGGGAGGAGAGCAGTACTTC. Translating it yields CASSTPSRGGEQYF. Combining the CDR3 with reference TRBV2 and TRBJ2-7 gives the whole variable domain EPEVTQTPSHQVTQMGQEVILRCVPISNHLYFYWYRQILGQKVEFLVSFYNNEISEKSEIFDDQFSVERPDGSNFTLKIRSTKLEDSAMYFCASSTPSRGGEQYFGPGTRLTVT.

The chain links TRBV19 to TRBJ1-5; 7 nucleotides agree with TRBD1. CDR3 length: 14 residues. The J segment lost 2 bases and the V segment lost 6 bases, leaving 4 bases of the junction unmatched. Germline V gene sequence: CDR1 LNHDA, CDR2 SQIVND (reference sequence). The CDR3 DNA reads TGTGCCAGTAGACTCGGGACAGGCAATCAGCCCCAGCATTTT. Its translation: CASRLGTGNQPQHF.

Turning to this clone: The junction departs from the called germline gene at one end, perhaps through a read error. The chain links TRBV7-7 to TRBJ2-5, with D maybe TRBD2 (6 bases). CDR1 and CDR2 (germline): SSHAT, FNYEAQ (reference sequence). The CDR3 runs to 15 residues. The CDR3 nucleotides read TGTGCTAGCAGCCCCGGGACTGGGTACCAAGAGACCCAGTACTTC. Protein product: CASSPGTGYQETQYF.

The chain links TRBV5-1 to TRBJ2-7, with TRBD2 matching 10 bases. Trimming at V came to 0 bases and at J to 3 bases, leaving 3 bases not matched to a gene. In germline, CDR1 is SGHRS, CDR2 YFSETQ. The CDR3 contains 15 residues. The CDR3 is CASSLGGTSVYEQYF. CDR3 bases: TGCGCCAGCAGCTTGGGAGGGACTAGCGTCTACGAGCAGTACTTC.

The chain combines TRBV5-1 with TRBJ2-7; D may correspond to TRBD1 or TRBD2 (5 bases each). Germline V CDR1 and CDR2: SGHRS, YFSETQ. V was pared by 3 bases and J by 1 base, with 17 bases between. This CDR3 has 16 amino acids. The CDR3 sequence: CASSWGSATSSYEQYF. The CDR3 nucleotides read TGCGCCAGCAGCTGGGGGTCGGCCACCAGTTCCTACGAGCAGTACTTC.

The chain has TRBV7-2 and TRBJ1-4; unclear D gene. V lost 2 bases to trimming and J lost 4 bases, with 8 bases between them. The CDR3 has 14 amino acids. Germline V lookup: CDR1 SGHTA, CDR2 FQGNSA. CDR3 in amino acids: CASSLRGGNEKLFF. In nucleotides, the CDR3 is TGTGCCAGCAGCTTACGGGGAGGTAATGAAAAACTGTTTTTT.

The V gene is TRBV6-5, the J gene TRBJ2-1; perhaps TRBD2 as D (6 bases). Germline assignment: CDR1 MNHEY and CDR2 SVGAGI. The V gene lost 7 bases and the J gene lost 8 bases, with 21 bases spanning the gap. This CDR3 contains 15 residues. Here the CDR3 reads CASNRGDPPSDEQFF. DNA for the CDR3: TGTGCCAGCAATCGCGGGGATCCCCCCTCGGATGAGCAGTTCTTC.

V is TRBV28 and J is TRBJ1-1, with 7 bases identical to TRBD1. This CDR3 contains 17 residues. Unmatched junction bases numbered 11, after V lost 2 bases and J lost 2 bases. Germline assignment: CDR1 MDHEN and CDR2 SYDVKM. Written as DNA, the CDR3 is TGTGCCAGCAGTTTACCCTCGGGACAGCAACTTAACACTGAAGCTTTCTTT. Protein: CASSLPSGQQLNTEAFF.

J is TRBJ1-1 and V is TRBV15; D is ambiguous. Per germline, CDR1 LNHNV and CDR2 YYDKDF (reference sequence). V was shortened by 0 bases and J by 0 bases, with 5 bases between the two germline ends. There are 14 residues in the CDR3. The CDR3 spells CATSRDQMNTEAFF. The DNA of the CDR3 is TGTGCCACCAGCAGAGACCAGATGAACACTGAAGCTTTCTTT. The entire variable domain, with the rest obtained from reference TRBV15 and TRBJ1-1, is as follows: DAMVIQNPRYQVTQFGKPVTLSCSQTLNHNVMYWYQQKSSQAPKLLFHYYDKDFNNEADTPDNFQSRRPNTSFCFLDIRSPGLGDTAMYLCATSRDQMNTEAFFGQGTRLTVV.

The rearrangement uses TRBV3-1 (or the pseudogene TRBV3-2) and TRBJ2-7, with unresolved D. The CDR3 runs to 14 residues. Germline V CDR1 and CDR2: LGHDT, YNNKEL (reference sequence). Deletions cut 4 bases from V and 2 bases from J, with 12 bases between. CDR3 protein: CASSRSQKPYEQYF. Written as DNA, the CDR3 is TGTGCCAGCAGCCGCAGCCAAAAACCCTACGAGCAGTACTTC.

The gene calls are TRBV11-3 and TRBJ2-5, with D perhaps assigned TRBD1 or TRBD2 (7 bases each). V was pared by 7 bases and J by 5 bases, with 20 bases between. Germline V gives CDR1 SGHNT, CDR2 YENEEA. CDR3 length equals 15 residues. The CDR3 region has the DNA TGTGCCAGCAACAGGGGCGGGGGAACGGGGGAGACCCAGTACTTC. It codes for CASNRGGGTGETQYF.